The clone carrying this TCR beta chain was seen many times. This specimen belongs to a study of T cells of healthy individuals. One entry per CDR3 protein, called by TCRdb with MiXCR from the 5' RACE reads. In the table there are about 100,000 distinct CDR3 sequences, 15% to 20% of which are singletons. V was clipped by 3 bases and J by 4 bases, with 13 bases between them. Germline-derived CDR1 and CDR2 are SNHLY and FYNNEI. There are 15 residues in the CDR3. J is TRBJ1-5 and V is TRBV2; D not certain. This sequence was found in a human donor in good health. DNA of the CDR3: TGTGCCAGCAGTGAGTCAGGAGGTGAAAATCAGCCCCAGCATTTT. Translated: CASSESGGENQPQHF.